The 19 T cell receptor beta chains listed next were all sequenced from one sample in a study of T cells after yellow fever vaccination. TCRdb re-derived calls from the 5' RACE reads in MiXCR, one entry per CDR3 protein. Of 200,000 to 300,000 distinct CDR3 sequences listed, more than 3.5% are singletons. Material: PBMCs, obtained 15 days after the yellow fever booster vaccination. The receptor set was obtained from a man between 18 and 29 years old who received the YFV17D yellow fever vaccine.

This clonotype was recorded many times. The chain's CDR3 is CASSLYSGDEQYF. CDR3 sequence (DNA): TGTGCCAGCAGCTTATACAGTGGGGACGAGCAGTACTTC. The chain links TRBV7-7 to TRBJ2-7; D call uncertain. The CDR3 is made up of 13 amino acids. The germline V gene encodes CDR1 SSHAT and CDR2 FNYEAQ (reference sequence). V was cut by 2 bases and J by 5 bases, with 10 bases left in between.

This chain links TRBV6-5 with TRBJ1-1; D is perhaps TRBD1 (5 bases). V was pared by 7 bases and J by 4 bases, with 13 bases between. Germline V gene lookup returns CDR1 MNHEY and CDR2 SVGAGI. The CDR3 sequence is 13 residues long. The CDR3: CASKAGEVTEAFF. In DNA, the CDR3 is TGTGCCAGCAAGGCGGGGGAGGTCACTGAAGCTTTCTTT.

This clonotype was counted ten times or more. The chain uses TRBV7-6 and TRBJ2-7, with 11 bases aligning to TRBD1. Germline-derived CDR1 and CDR2 are SGHVS and FNYEAQ. The CDR3 runs to 16 residues. The J segment lost 5 bases and the V segment lost 0 bases, leaving 6 bases of the junction unmatched. For the CDR3, the DNA is TGTGCCAGCAGCTTAGCGGGGGACAGGGGGTCAAACGAGCAGTACTTC. Amino acids: CASSLAGDRGSNEQYF. The whole variable domain, filled in from reference TRBV7-6 and TRBJ2-7, reads GAGVSQSPRYKVTKRGQDVALRCDPISGHVSLYWYRQALGQGPEFLTYFNYEAQQDKSGLPNDRFSAERPEGSISTLTIQRTEQRDSAMYRCASSLAGDRGSNEQYFGPGTRLTVT.

The sample holds many counts of this clonotype. The genes are TRBV20-1 and TRBJ1-5, with 9 bases fitting TRBD1. V shed 5 bases, J shed 3 bases, and the junction held 8 bases outside the gene matches. CDR1 is DFQATT and CDR2 is SNEGSKA in the germline V gene (reference sequence). The CDR3 loop spans 15 amino acids. The CDR3 spells CSAPSGTGNNQPQHF. The CDR3 DNA reads TGCAGTGCTCCTTCCGGGACAGGGAACAATCAGCCCCAGCATTTT.

J is TRBJ2-1 and V is TRBV5-6; 8 nucleotides match TRBD1. Germline CDR1 reads SGHDT; CDR2 reads YYEEEE. The CDR3 consists of 16 residues. The junction had 12 bases not matched to a gene; V was cut back by 5 bases and J by 5 bases. The CDR3 loop reads CASSRDTGQVHNEQFF. The CDR3 DNA reads as TGTGCCAGCAGTCGGGACACGGGACAGGTCCACAATGAGCAGTTCTTC.

At least ten counts were recorded for this clonotype. The rearrangement uses TRBV4-1 and TRBJ2-5; 13 bases are shared with TRBD2. V lost 1 base and J lost 2; bases outside the gene matches: 7. Germline V gives CDR1 MGHRA, CDR2 YSYEKL. The CDR3 runs 18 residues. The CDR3 here is CASSQASGTSGEQETQYF. The DNA for the CDR3 is TGCGCCAGCAGCCAAGCTTCCGGGACTAGCGGGGAGCAAGAGACCCAGTACTTC.

This clonotype was recorded at least ten times. The rearrangement links TRBV5-1 to TRBJ2-6; 10 bases agree with TRBD1. Germline lookup yields CDR1 SGHRS and CDR2 YFSETQ. V trimming: 4 bases; J trimming: 2 bases; junction bases outside the gene matches: 9. The CDR3 is 18 amino acids. CDR3 in DNA: TGCGCCAGCAGCCCCCAGGGACAGGGGTGGACTGGGGCCAACGTCCTGACTTTC. Amino acid sequence: CASSPQGQGWTGANVLTF.

In this sample, this clonotype turned up many times. The chain recombines TRBV7-2 with TRBJ2-3, with D uncertain. Trimming took off 0 bases at V and 3 bases at J, with 13 bases between the two ends. The CDR3 length is 16 residues. CDR1 SGHTA and CDR2 FQGNSA come from the germline V gene. The CDR3 loop is CASSLAAGSATDTQYF. The CDR3 coding sequence is TGTGCCAGCAGCTTAGCGGCCGGCTCCGCGACAGATACGCAGTATTTT.

At least ten counts were recorded for this clonotype. The chain employs TRBV5-1 and TRBJ2-2, with 7 bases identical to TRBD1. The V gene's germline CDR1 is SGHRS and CDR2 YFSETQ. The CDR3 is 15 amino acids. The ends lost 5 bases at V and 3 bases at J; junction bases unmatched: 7. In DNA, the CDR3 is TGCGCCAGCAGTCGACAGGGTCTGGACACCGGGGAGCTGTTTTTT. Its translation is CASSRQGLDTGELFF.

This clonotype occurred many times. The chain is built from TRBV24-1 and TRBJ2-1, with TRBD2 matching 10 bases. There are 15 residues in the CDR3. From germline, CDR1 is KGHDR and CDR2 SFDVKD. Trimming took 3 bases from V and 6 from J; bases not matched to a gene: 4. The CDR3 DNA reads TGTGCCACCAGTGATCCCCGGACTAGCGGCAATGAGCAGTTCTTC. Translation: CATSDPRTSGNEQFF.

This clonotype was seen ten or more times. This rearrangement joins TRBV3-1 to TRBJ1-2, with 12 bases fitting TRBD1. The CDR3 is made up of 15 amino acids. V trimming: 3 bases; J trimming: 12 bases; junction bases outside the gene matches: 11. CDR1 and CDR2 from the germline V gene are LGHDT and YNNKEL (reference sequence). CDR3 DNA sequence: TGTGCCAGCAGCCATATACCGGGACAGGGGGCGAGACACACCTTC. Amino acids: CASSHIPGQGARHTF.

This clonotype was seen many times. The CDR3 nucleotides are TGTGCCAGCAGCTTGAGGGGCCTTCAGCCCCAGCATTTT. Its protein is CASSLRGLQPQHF. The chain has TRBV7-2 and TRBJ1-5; tentatively, D is TRBD1 (5 bases). The CDR3 loop spans 13 amino acids. Looked up from germline, CDR1 is SGHTA and CDR2 is FQGNSA. The V gene lost 3 bases and the J gene lost 6 bases, with 9 bases spanning the gap.

This clonotype was counted ten times or more. This chain links TRBV5-1 with TRBJ1-4; D remains unclear. CDR3 length equals 14 residues. The germline V gene encodes CDR1 SGHRS and CDR2 YFSETQ. V gave up 0 bases and J gave up 6 bases, with 9 bases separating them. This CDR3 reads CASSLERGYEKLFF. For the CDR3, the DNA is TGCGCCAGCAGCTTGGAACGGGGATATGAAAAACTGTTTTTT.

V usage is TRBV7-2 and J usage is TRBJ1-2, with unresolved D. CDR1 and CDR2 (germline): SGHTA, FQGNSA. Between the trimmed V and J ends, which lost 0 bases and 4 bases, there was a span of 9 bases. The CDR3 is 14 residues long. CDR3 sequence (DNA): TGTGCCAGCAGCTTAGCCACGGTTTCCTATGGCTACACCTTC. This sequence encodes CASSLATVSYGYTF.

This clonotype was detected ten times or more. J is TRBJ2-7 and V is TRBV7-2, with D perhaps matching TRBD1 (5 bases). The ends were cut back, 7 bases at V and 0 bases at J, with 13 bases in the middle. This CDR3 has 14 residues. CDR1 is SGHTA and CDR2 is FQGNSA in the germline V gene. The CDR3 coding sequence is TGTGCCAGCAACGGACACGCCGGCTCCTACGAGCAGTACTTC. Translated, it gives CASNGHAGSYEQYF.

The chain couples TRBV7-2 to TRBJ1-2, with 7 bases identical to TRBD1. This CDR3 has 13 residues. The V segment lost 5 bases and the J segment 8 bases; nucleotides outside the gene matches: 8. The germline gives CDR1 SGHTA, CDR2 FQGNSA. The DNA of the CDR3 is TGTGCCAGCAGCCTACAGGGGATCTCCGGCTACACCTTC. Protein: CASSLQGISGYTF.

This clonotype was detected ten times or more. The chain combines TRBV29-1 with TRBJ1-3, with 9 bases aligning to TRBD1. Per germline, CDR1 SQVTM and CDR2 ANQGSEA. The J segment lost 1 base and the V segment lost 2 bases, leaving 6 bases of the junction unmatched. CDR3 length: 16 amino acids. The chain's CDR3 is CSVETGGAWSGNTIYF. CDR3 in DNA: TGCAGCGTTGAAACAGGGGGCGCATGGTCTGGAAACACCATATATTTT.

This clonotype has at least ten counts. The rearrangement links TRBV20-1 to TRBJ2-4; tentative D call: TRBD2 (5 bases). Trimming removed 7 bases from V and 3 bases from J, with 16 bases in between. Germline lookup yields CDR1 DFQATT and CDR2 SNEGSKA (reference sequence). The CDR3 totals 14 residues. The CDR3: CSVPNNRDKNIQYF. CDR3 in DNA: TGCAGTGTTCCGAACAACCGGGACAAAAACATTCAGTACTTC.

In its sample, this clonotype was seen many times. V usage is TRBV6-2 or TRBV6-3 and J usage is TRBJ2-7; the D gene could be TRBD1 or TRBD2 (5 bases each). The CDR3 contains 15 residues. CDR1 is MNHEY, CDR2 SVGEGT, per germline. With 0 bases removed from V and 3 bases from J, the gap between germline ends came to 12 bases. The CDR3 DNA is TGTGCCAGCAGTTACTCGATACCTGGGGGCTACGAGCAGTACGTC. Its protein product is CASSYSIPGGYEQYV.